This TCR beta chain was retrieved from a study of OX40 agonist ivuxolimab in advanced cancers. For the study in its entirety: The costimulatory receptor OX40 (CD134) was targeted by ivuxolimab, a fully human IgG2 agonistic monoclonal antibody. Intravenous ivuxolimab was administered to patients every 2 weeks at six dose levels: 0.01, 0.1, 0.3, 1.5, 3 and 10 mg/kg. Of the approximately 50 dose-escalation patients, hepatocellular carcinoma was present in roughly 19, melanoma in roughly 15, renal cell carcinoma in 9 and head and neck cancer in 9. The dose-escalation cohort was about 83% male with a mean age of approximately 60 years, ranging from roughly 23 to 79. Prior anti-PD-1, anti-PD-L1 or anti-CTLA-4 therapy was permitted, and checkpoint inhibitors had been received by under 50% of dose-escalation patients. Partial responses occurred in three dose-escalation patients: two with cutaneous melanoma and one with hepatocellular carcinoma. The point of sequencing TCRbeta in the periphery was to test whether ivuxolimab changed TCR sequence diversity and drove clonal T-cell expansion. The paper covers the monotherapy dose-escalation part of the phase I ivuxolimab trial, which included N ≈ 50 patients. Summary of the overall study and its limitations: Which antigens the clonally expanded peripheral T cells were specific for was not determined. On average, CD8+ T cells showed more expanded clones than CD4+ T cells after ivuxolimab. At doses of 0.1 to 3.0 mg/kg, clonal expansion of both CD4+ and CD8+ T cells in blood was seen between baseline and week 6. In partial responders in the 0.1-3.0 mg/kg groups, normalized peripheral clonal expansion was found to be among the lowest, especially among CD8+ T cells. Low levels of normalized T-cell clonal expansion were also shown by some nonresponding patients.

V is trimmed back by 0 bases and J by 4 bases, and the junction contains 3 bases that no gene match accounts for. CDR1 and CDR2, per the germline V gene, are SGHTA and FQGNSA. The CDR3 sequence holds 15 residues, the cysteine and phenylalanine included. Just CDR3 DNA is preserved here, 45 bases in frame from base 1. Patients with autoimmune disease history or receiving systemic immunosuppression were excluded from the trial. Peripheral blood for TCR sequencing was collected from all dose cohorts at baseline, on cycle 4 day 1, and on cycle 7 day 1. Samples came from an open-label, multicenter, first-in-human phase I dose-escalation trial of ivuxolimab. Adults with locally advanced or metastatic melanoma, renal cell, hepatocellular, or head and neck squamous cell carcinoma were enrolled in the trial. Before TCR sequencing, CD4+ and CD8+ T cells were separately sorted from peripheral blood. A word on this clone: The specificity of this receptor is unknown. No quality values exist for individual bases; no much larger clone is one base distant.

Genomic DNA was extracted from sorted cells for sequencing of the TCRbeta CDR3 region. The immunoSEQ Assay was used for sequencing of TCRbeta CDR3 regions. Entries here come from immuneACCESS through TCRdb and include only in-frame sequences with V and J called. Some clones fail to appear in such tables; in the studies checked, an unresolved V gene covers under half of the shortfall, and the cause of the remainder is unknown. The sample data list about 70,000 clones, and 86% of these were observed just once. Around 6.9% of the sample rests with the top ten. The sequencing here drew on CD4+ or CD8+ T cells sorted from blood, taken in a trial of the OX40 agonist ivuxolimab. The chain joins TRBV7-2 to TRBJ2-1, with 7 bases aligning to TRBD1. This TCR came from an adult with an advanced solid tumor such as melanoma, head and neck, liver or kidney cancer. The CDR3 region: CASSLAGTAYNEQFF. The sequenced DNA: TGTGCCAGCAGCTTAGCTGGGACAGCATACAATGAGCAGTTCTTC.